The T cell receptor (beta chain) described here comes from a study of blood T cell repertoires in COVID-19. V lost 1 base to trimming and J lost 3 bases; unmatched junction nucleotides: 2. CDR1 and CDR2 from the germline V gene are MGHDK and SYGVNS. This CDR3 contains 14 residues. Original processing methods: Estimation of nucleated cell counts was performed using reference gene primer amplification. TCRdb's copy holds only in-frame clones and misses some; the assay was immunoSEQ multiplex PCR. That table supplies the V and J calls and clone size; D and trimming were determined from the DNA. Of around 170,000 clones listed, about 86% are singletons.

The sample was peripheral blood. This clonotype originated in a man aged 50 or older with active or convalescent COVID-19. V usage is TRBV25-1 and J usage is TRBJ1-2, with 7 bases matching TRBD1. The CDR3 sequence: CASSEFGTDYGYTF. The DNA of the CDR3 is TGTGCCAGCAGTGAATTCGGGACAGACTATGGCTACACCTTC.